The TCR beta chain described here comes from a study of OX40 agonist ivuxolimab in advanced cancers. As for the study in general: The drug used for patients, ivuxolimab, was an agonistic anti-OX40 (CD134) antibody. Cancers in dose escalation were hepatocellular, melanoma, renal cell and head and neck.

Systemic immunosuppression or a history of autoimmune disease excluded patients. Baseline, cycle 4 day 1, and cycle 7 day 1 were the blood sampling points. Repertoires were generated with immunoSEQ multiplex PCR, while TCRdb's copy carries only in-frame clones and drops some. Altogether 65,000 to 90,000 clones are present, around 90% being singletons, with the ten largest covering 8% to 10%. Germline CDR1 is MNHEY and CDR2 is SMNVEV (reference sequence). The CDR3 covers 16 residues. V lost 0 bases to trimming and J lost 6 bases, with 16 bases between them. The material was CD4+ or CD8+ T cells sorted from blood, obtained in a trial of the OX40 agonist ivuxolimab. V and J are TRBV27 and TRBJ2-3; tentatively, D is TRBD1 (6 bases). This sequence was found in an adult with an advanced solid tumor such as melanoma, head and neck, liver or kidney cancer. The CDR3 reads CASSLSSGGPLDTQYF. As DNA, the CDR3 is TGTGCCAGCAGTTTATCGAGTGGGGGCCCGCTGGATACGCAGTATTTT.